This T cell receptor beta chain originates from a study of shared clonotypes between healthy human individuals. General observations from the study: As a rule, naive subsets had a larger estimated richness than memory subsets. Generation probabilities of non-shared clonotypes were lower (relative to those shared by all four donors).

Germline V gene sequence: CDR1 SGHRS, CDR2 YFSETQ. The CDR3 runs to 14 residues. The V gene end was trimmed by 6 bases and the J gene end by 1 base; junction bases not matched to a gene: 6. It was at deep level that the assay was run. The material for each subset, its genomic DNA, was split evenly across several immunoSEQ plates. This table comes from immunoSEQ multiplex PCR, and its TCRdb copy is limited to in-frame clones, with some not included. The sample has around 700,000 clones, around 72% seen once. This clone has a handful of counts. Its cognate antigen is unknown. The receptor comes from a woman in her twenties or thirties in good health. Sequencing was performed on memory CD4+ T cells sorted from blood. Subset: CD45RA-negative fraction. The chain links TRBV5-1 to TRBJ2-5, with 7 nucleotides matching TRBD1. DNA of the CDR3: TGCGCCAGCAACTTACAGGGGATCCAAGAGACCCAGTACTTC. Translated: CASNLQGIQETQYF.